Below, 27 T cell receptor beta chains from the same sample are listed, as sequenced in a study of blood T cell repertoires in COVID-19. The data were produced by immunoSEQ multiplex PCR, yet TCRdb's version contains in-frame clones alone and is incomplete. The sample consists of about 180,000 clones, about nine tenths of them appearing once. Sequencing was performed on PBMCs or T cells enriched from blood (not recorded which). These receptors were collected from a woman in her late teens or twenties who had recovered from COVID-19.

V usage is TRBV9 and J usage is TRBJ2-5; 7 nucleotides align to TRBD1. Per germline, CDR1 SGDLS and CDR2 YYNGEE. The trim removed 0 bases at V and 2 bases at J, leaving 4 bases unmatched. The CDR3 consists of 15 residues. The CDR3 DNA sequence: TGTGCCAGCAGCGTAGAACAGGGGATGCAAGAGACCCAGTACTTC. Residues: CASSVEQGMQETQYF. Filled out from reference TRBV9 and TRBJ2-5, the complete variable domain reads DSGVTQTPKHLITATGQRVTLRCSPRSGDLSVYWYQQSLDQGLQFLIQYYNGEERAKGNILERFSAQQFPDLHSELNLSSLELGDSALYFCASSVEQGMQETQYFGPGTRLLVL.

The genes are TRBV3-1 (or the pseudogene TRBV3-2) and TRBJ1-2, with D uncertain. The CDR3 spans 14 residues. Germline CDR1 reads LGHDT; CDR2 reads YNNKEL (reference sequence). V gave up 0 bases and J gave up 4 bases, with 9 bases separating them. CDR3 DNA sequence: TGTGCCAGCAGCCAAGATCGAGGCACCTATGGCTACACCTTC. Protein sequence: CASSQDRGTYGYTF.

J is TRBJ1-2 and V is TRBV11-2, with 8 bases aligning to TRBD1. The trim removed 0 bases at V and 4 bases at J, leaving 7 bases unmatched. The CDR3 runs to 16 residues. The germline V gene encodes CDR1 SGHAT and CDR2 FQNNGV. In DNA, the CDR3 is TGTGCCAGCAGCTTAGAACGGGGGGACAGGCGCTATGGCTACACCTTC. This translates into CASSLERGDRRYGYTF.

The genes are TRBV28 and TRBJ1-6; D unclear. Trimming took 6 bases from V and 10 from J, leaving 16 bases between them. This CDR3 is 14 amino acids long. Germline CDR1 reads MDHEN; CDR2 reads SYDVKM. The CDR3 DNA reads TGTGCCAGCAGACCGCCAGACGCCGGGTCACCCCTCCACTTT. Translating gives CASRPPDAGSPLHF.

V and J are TRBV6-5 and TRBJ1-2, with D maybe TRBD1 (5 bases). Trimming shortened V by 5 bases and J by 2 bases, and 9 bases separated the two germline ends. This CDR3 region has 13 residues. Germline V gene data show CDR1 as MNHEY and CDR2 as SVGAGI. The CDR3: CASSLTENYGYTF. In DNA form, the CDR3 reads TGTGCCAGCAGTCTGACAGAAAACTATGGCTACACCTTC.

This chain joins TRBV12-3 or TRBV12-4 and TRBJ1-5; the D is unclear. The CDR3 totals 13 residues. The ends were cut back, 6 bases at V and 5 bases at J, with 11 bases in the middle. CDR3 nucleotides: TGTGCCAGCAGCAAAACCCAGGATCAGCCCCAGCATTTT. Protein product: CASSKTQDQPQHF.

The chain recombines TRBV28 with TRBJ2-2; 7 bases match TRBD2. The CDR3 is 15 amino acids. CDR1 MDHEN and CDR2 SYDVKM come from the germline V gene. The V and J ends lost 5 bases and 11 bases, in that order; junction bases with no gene match: 14. CDR3 in DNA: TGTGCCAGCAGTGGGAGGGGCCCAACCCTATTCGAGCTGTTTTTT. Amino acid sequence: CASSGRGPTLFELFF. The entire variable domain, with the rest obtained from reference TRBV28 and TRBJ2-2, is as follows: DVKVTQSSRYLVKRTGEKVFLECVQDMDHENMFWYRQDPGLGLRLIYFSYDVKMKEKGDIPEGYSVSREKKERFSLILESASTNQTSMYLCASSGRGPTLFELFFGEGSRLTVL.

This sequence joins TRBV7-6 and TRBJ1-4; 7 bases line up with TRBD1. Trimming at V came to 5 bases and at J to 4 bases, leaving 10 bases not matched to a gene. This CDR3 region has 16 residues. Germline CDR1 and CDR2: SGHVS and FNYEAQ. The CDR3 is CASSRNDRVLNEKLFF. In DNA form, the CDR3 reads TGTGCCAGCAGCCGCAACGACAGGGTCCTTAATGAAAAACTGTTTTTT. Variable domain in full (rest from reference TRBV7-6 and TRBJ1-4): GAGVSQSPRYKVTKRGQDVALRCDPISGHVSLYWYRQALGQGPEFLTYFNYEAQQDKSGLPNDRFSAERPEGSISTLTIQRTEQRDSAMYRCASSRNDRVLNEKLFFGSGTQLSVL.

A remark on this clone: An end of the junction does not agree with germline; a read error may underlie this. The chain joins TRBV7-7 to TRBJ2-6; the D gene is possibly TRBD2 (5 bases). Per the germline V gene, CDR1 is SSHAT and CDR2 is FNYEAQ (reference sequence). The CDR3 is 18 residues long. The CDR3 loop reads CASSLQLWEYPGANVLTF. In nucleotides, the CDR3 is TGTGCTAGCAGCTTACAGTTGTGGGAGTACCCTGGGGCCAACGTCCTGACTTTC.

The chain uses TRBV5-1 and TRBJ1-4, with 8 bases that match TRBD1. The length of the CDR3 is 16 residues. Germline CDR1 and CDR2: SGHRS and YFSETQ. Trimming at V came to 1 base and at J to 6 bases, leaving 8 bases not matched to a gene. CDR3 nucleotides: TGCGCCAGCAGCTTGCAACAGGGGGTTTTCTATGAAAAACTGTTTTTT. This codes for CASSLQQGVFYEKLFF.

J is TRBJ1-1 and V is TRBV29-1, with 8 bases aligning to TRBD1. CDR1 is SQVTM, CDR2 ANQGSEA, per germline. The CDR3 spans 12 residues. V lost 6 bases to trimming and J lost 4 bases; unmatched junction nucleotides: 4. CDR3 residues: CSVLQGGTEAFF. The DNA of the CDR3 is TGCAGCGTCCTACAGGGGGGCACTGAAGCTTTCTTT.

The gene calls are TRBV28 and TRBJ1-3; D is unclear. Germline lookup yields CDR1 MDHEN and CDR2 SYDVKM. Between the trimmed V and J ends, which lost 5 bases and 4 bases, there was a span of 9 bases. This CDR3 comprises 13 residues. The CDR3 loop reads CASSNDKGNTIYF. CDR3 sequence (DNA): TGTGCCAGCAGTAATGACAAGGGAAACACCATATATTTT.

The chain combines TRBV19 with TRBJ2-1, with D tentatively TRBD2 (6 bases). Trimming pared 4 bases from V and 7 bases from J, leaving 14 bases between. The length of the CDR3 is 14 residues. The germline CDR1 and CDR2 sequences are LNHDA and SQIVND (reference sequence). CDR3 sequence (DNA): TGTGCCAGTAGTACCCCCGGGACTTCAAATGAGCAGTTCTTC. It codes for CASSTPGTSNEQFF.

J is TRBJ1-3 and V is TRBV4-1, with D tentatively TRBD1 (5 bases). CDR1 and CDR2 from the germline V gene are MGHRA and YSYEKL. The CDR3 extends over 17 amino acids. Between the trimmed V and J ends, which lost 0 bases and 5 bases, there was a span of 17 bases. The CDR3 sequence is CASSQEGLGQPRNTIYF. The CDR3 bases are TGCGCCAGCAGCCAAGAGGGGTTGGGGCAGCCAAGAAACACCATATATTTT.

This chain connects TRBV9 to TRBJ1-4; perhaps TRBD1 as D (6 bases). V shed 3 bases and J shed 4 bases, with 16 bases lying between them. The CDR3 is 16 amino acids. The germline CDR1 and CDR2 sequences are SGDLS and YYNGEE. The chain's CDR3 is CASSGSAAGDNEKLFF. CDR3 DNA: TGTGCCAGCAGCGGGTCGGCCGCAGGGGATAATGAAAAACTGTTTTTT. Complete variable domain (other parts from reference TRBV9 and TRBJ1-4): DSGVTQTPKHLITATGQRVTLRCSPRSGDLSVYWYQQSLDQGLQFLIQYYNGEERAKGNILERFSAQQFPDLHSELNLSSLELGDSALYFCASSGSAAGDNEKLFFGSGTQLSVL.

This clone has only one observation. The rearrangement links TRBV5-1 to TRBJ1-2; D is perhaps TRBD1 (6 bases). The germline gives CDR1 SGHRS, CDR2 YFSETQ. The CDR3 has 14 amino acids. The V gene lost 5 bases and the J gene lost 8 bases, with 19 bases spanning the gap. CDR3 in DNA: TGCGCCAGCAGTCCGGGAACAGGGTCCCAAGGCTACACCTTC. It is translated as CASSPGTGSQGYTF. Full variable domain (remainder filled in from reference TRBV5-1 and TRBJ1-2): KAGVTQTPRYLIKTRGQQVTLSCSPISGHRSVSWYQQTPGQGLQFLFEYFSETQRNKGNFPGRFSGRQFSNSRSEMNVSTLELGDSALYLCASSPGTGSQGYTFGSGTRLTVV.

This rearrangement joins TRBV5-1 to TRBJ2-1; 10 bases match TRBD2. Germline V gives CDR1 SGHRS, CDR2 YFSETQ. This CDR3 region has 16 residues. The V segment lost 4 bases and the J segment 2 bases; nucleotides outside the gene matches: 6. The CDR3 DNA sequence: TGCGCCAGCAGCGCTCTACTAGCGGGGCCCTACAATGAGCAGTTCTTC. This codes for CASSALLAGPYNEQFF.

The rearrangement uses TRBV30 and TRBJ2-1, with D possibly matching TRBD2 (6 bases). Germline V gene lookup returns CDR1 GTSNPN and CDR2 SVGIG (reference sequence). V lost 0 bases, J lost 0 bases, and 12 bases lay in between. The CDR3 totals 16 residues. CDR3 sequence: CAWSVLAINSYNEQFF. The CDR3 DNA follows: TGTGCCTGGAGTGTTCTAGCGATCAACTCCTACAATGAGCAGTTCTTC.

V usage is TRBV10-2 and J usage is TRBJ2-5; TRBD1 matches at 7 bases. CDR1 WSHSY and CDR2 SAAADI come from the germline V gene. V lost 4 bases, J lost 4 bases, and 6 bases stayed unmatched. The CDR3 length is 14 residues. Written as DNA, the CDR3 is TGCGCCAGCAGTGGTAGGGGGCAGGCAGAGACCCAGTACTTC. This gives the protein CASSGRGQAETQYF.

The V call is TRBV6-2 or TRBV6-3, the J call TRBJ1-4; 10 nucleotides align to TRBD1. The J segment lost 5 bases and the V segment lost 2 bases, leaving 5 bases of the junction unmatched. The CDR3 extends over 16 amino acids. Germline V gene sequence: CDR1 MNHEY, CDR2 SVGEGT. The CDR3 protein is CASSYPGQGKNEKLFF. For the CDR3, the DNA is TGTGCCAGCAGTTACCCGGGACAGGGGAAAAATGAAAAACTGTTTTTT.

The chain uses TRBV29-1 and TRBJ2-3, with TRBD2 identical over 10 bases. CDR3 length: 14 residues. V was pared by 5 bases and J by 4 bases, with 6 bases of the junction left unmatched. CDR1 SQVTM and CDR2 ANQGSEA come from the germline V gene. The CDR3 DNA reads TGCAGCGTTCTGAGAGCGGGAGGGTCAGATACGCAGTATTTT. Translation gives CSVLRAGGSDTQYF.

This sequence joins TRBV2 and TRBJ1-1; 9 nucleotides align to TRBD1. The CDR3 contains 14 residues. Germline loops: CDR1 SNHLY, CDR2 FYNNEI. The V segment lost 5 bases and the J segment 4 bases; nucleotides outside the gene matches: 5. The CDR3 is CASSPQGALTEAFF. The CDR3 DNA is TGTGCCAGCAGTCCACAGGGGGCGCTCACTGAAGCTTTCTTT.

In its sample, this clone was seen a few times. This chain connects TRBV5-1 to TRBJ1-6, with 9 bases lining up with TRBD1. This CDR3 spans 16 amino acids. Trimming took 4 bases from V and 7 from J; bases not matched to a gene: 9. Per the germline V gene, CDR1 is SGHRS and CDR2 is YFSETQ. The CDR3 DNA sequence: TGCGCCAGCAGCCCTAACCGGGACAGGGTAAATTCACCCCTCCACTTT. It is translated as CASSPNRDRVNSPLHF.

The V and J genes are TRBV10-1 and TRBJ2-1; D not resolved. CDR3 length: 13 amino acids. Trimming pared 8 bases from V and 3 bases from J, leaving 11 bases between. The germline gives CDR1 WNHNN, CDR2 SYGVQD (reference sequence). Here the CDR3 reads CASDEAYYNEQFF. The DNA for the CDR3 is TGCGCCAGCGATGAGGCGTACTACAATGAGCAGTTCTTC.

The chain recombines TRBV14 with TRBJ1-2; no firm D call. V lost 4 bases to trimming and J lost 6 bases, with 18 bases between them. Germline assignment: CDR1 SGHDN and CDR2 FVKESK. The CDR3 totals 15 residues. The CDR3 bases are TGTGCCAGCAGCCCAGTCGACCGGGGTGTGGATGGCTACACCTTC. Amino acid sequence: CASSPVDRGVDGYTF.

V and J are TRBV7-9 and TRBJ1-5, with TRBD1 identical over 7 bases. Germline-derived CDR1 and CDR2 are SEHNR and FQNEAQ (reference sequence). The CDR3 contains 16 residues. J was trimmed by 9 bases and V by 7 bases; bases with no gene match: 18. The CDR3 sequence: CASTDSRDSLDGPQHF. As DNA, the CDR3 is TGTGCCAGCACCGATTCCCGGGACAGCCTTGATGGGCCCCAGCATTTT. The full variable domain, completed using reference TRBV7-9 and TRBJ1-5, is DTGVSQNPRHKITKRGQNVTFRCDPISEHNRLYWYRQTLGQGPEFLTYFQNEAQLEKSRLLSDRFSAERPKGSFSTLEIQRTEQGDSAMYLCASTDSRDSLDGPQHFGDGTRLSIL.

The J gene is TRBJ1-6, the V gene TRBV7-3, with 8 positions matching TRBD1. Germline lookup yields CDR1 SGHTA and CDR2 FQGTGA. CDR3 length: 15 residues. J gave up 6 bases and V 5 bases, and 6 bases lay outside the gene matches. The CDR3 DNA follows: TGTGCCAGCAGCGAACAGGGGGGTTCTAATTCACCCCTCCACTTT. Translating gives CASSEQGGSNSPLHF.